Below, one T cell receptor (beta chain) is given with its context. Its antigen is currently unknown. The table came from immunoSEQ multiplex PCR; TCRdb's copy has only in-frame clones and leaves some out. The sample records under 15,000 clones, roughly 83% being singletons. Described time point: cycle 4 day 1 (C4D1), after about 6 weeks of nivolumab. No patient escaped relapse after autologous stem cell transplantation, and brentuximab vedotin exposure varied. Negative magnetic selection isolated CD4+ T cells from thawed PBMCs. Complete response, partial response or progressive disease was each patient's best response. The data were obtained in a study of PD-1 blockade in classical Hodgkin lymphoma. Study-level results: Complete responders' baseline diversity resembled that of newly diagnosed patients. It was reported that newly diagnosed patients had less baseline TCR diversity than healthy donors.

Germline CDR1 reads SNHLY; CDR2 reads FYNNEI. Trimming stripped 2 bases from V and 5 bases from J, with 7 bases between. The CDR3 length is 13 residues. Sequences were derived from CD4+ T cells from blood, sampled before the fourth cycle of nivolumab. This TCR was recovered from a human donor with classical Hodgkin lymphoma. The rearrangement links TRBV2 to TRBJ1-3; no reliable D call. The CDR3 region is CASSELVRNTIYF. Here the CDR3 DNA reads TGTGCCAGCAGTGAATTGGTTAGAAACACCATATATTTT.